The T cell receptor beta chain under discussion was sequenced for a study of shared clonotypes between healthy human individuals. Assay: immunoSEQ multiplex PCR; the TCRdb copy retains only in-frame clones and omits some. The table lists about 560,000 clones, roughly four fifths of them singletons, with more than 10% in the top ten. This CDR3 is built from 17 residues. With 7 bases clipped from V and 0 bases from J, the junction kept 7 bases outside the gene matches. Germline V gene data show CDR1 as LNHDA and CDR2 as SQIVND (reference sequence). The sample taken for sequencing was PBMCs. This clonotype originated in a woman aged 40-49 years in good health. Some clones in this sample may be carry-over from other donors' samples. The chain uses TRBV19 and TRBJ2-6; TRBD1 matches 9 bases. CDR3 nucleotide sequence: TGTGCCAGTACCCTGGGGACAGGGAACTCTGGGGCCAACGTCCTGACTTTC. This gives the protein CASTLGTGNSGANVLTF.